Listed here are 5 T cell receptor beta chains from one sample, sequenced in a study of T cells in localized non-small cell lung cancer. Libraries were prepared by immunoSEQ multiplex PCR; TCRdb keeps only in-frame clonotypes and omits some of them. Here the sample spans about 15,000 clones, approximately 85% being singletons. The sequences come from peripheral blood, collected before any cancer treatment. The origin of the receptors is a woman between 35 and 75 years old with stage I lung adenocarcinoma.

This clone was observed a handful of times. The CDR3 region has the DNA TGTGCCAGCAGACCCCCCCGGGACAGGGGACATGGCTACACCTTC. Translating gives CASRPPRDRGHGYTF. This chain uses TRBV6-6 with TRBJ1-2; 10 bases match TRBD1. This CDR3 is 15 amino acids long. The V gene's germline CDR1 is MNHNY and CDR2 SVGAGI (reference sequence). J was trimmed by 6 bases and V by 6 bases; bases with no gene match: 10.

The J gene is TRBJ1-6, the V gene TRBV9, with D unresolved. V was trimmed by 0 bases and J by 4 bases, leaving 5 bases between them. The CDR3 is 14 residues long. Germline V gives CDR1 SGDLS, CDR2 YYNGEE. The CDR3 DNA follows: TGTGCCAGCAGCGTAGCCGGGTATAATTCACCCCTCCACTTT. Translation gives CASSVAGYNSPLHF. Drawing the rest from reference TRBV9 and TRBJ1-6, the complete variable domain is DSGVTQTPKHLITATGQRVTLRCSPRSGDLSVYWYQQSLDQGLQFLIQYYNGEERAKGNILERFSAQQFPDLHSELNLSSLELGDSALYFCASSVAGYNSPLHFGNGTRLTVT.

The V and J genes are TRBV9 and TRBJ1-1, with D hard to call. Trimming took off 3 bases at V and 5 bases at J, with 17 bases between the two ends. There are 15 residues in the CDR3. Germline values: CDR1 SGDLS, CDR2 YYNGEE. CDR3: CASSATPGRETEAFF. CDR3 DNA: TGTGCCAGCAGCGCAACCCCCGGAAGGGAGACTGAAGCTTTCTTT.

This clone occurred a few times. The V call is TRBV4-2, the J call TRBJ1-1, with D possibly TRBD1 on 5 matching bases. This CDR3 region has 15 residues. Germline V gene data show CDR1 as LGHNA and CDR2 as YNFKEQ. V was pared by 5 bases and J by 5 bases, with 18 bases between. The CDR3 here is CASSLRPGVGTEAFF. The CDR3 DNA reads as TGTGCCAGCAGCTTAAGACCGGGGGTCGGGACTGAAGCTTTCTTT.

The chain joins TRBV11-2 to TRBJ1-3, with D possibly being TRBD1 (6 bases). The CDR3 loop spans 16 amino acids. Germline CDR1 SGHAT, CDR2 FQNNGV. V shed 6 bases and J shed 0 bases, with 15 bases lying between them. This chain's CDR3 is CASSYAGQFSGNTIYF. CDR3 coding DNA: TGTGCCAGCAGTTACGCTGGACAGTTCTCTGGAAACACCATATATTTT.